Below, 24 T cell receptor beta chains from the same sample are listed, as sequenced in a study of T cells in Graves' hyperthyroidism and ophthalmopathy. RNA transcripts gave rise to amplified TCR beta CDR3 regions. Carried out on the TCR CDR3, a first-round RT-PCR used the HTBI primer set. TCRdb analysed the multiplex PCR reads with MiXCR anew, one entry per CDR3 protein. Seen here are roughly 570,000 distinct CDR3 sequences, just over 45% observed once, and the top ten hold approximately 7.5%. Sequencing input: peripheral blood or thyroid tissue (not recorded which). The receptor source for this set is a woman aged 18-35 years with Graves' hyperthyroidism.

To note about this clonotype: This may stem from a read error, because a much larger clone lies one nucleotide away. The CDR3 nucleotides are TGTGCCGGCACTCAAGGGGACAGGGGCCATCAGCCCCAGCATTTT. Translating it yields CAGTQGDRGHQPQHF. V is TRBV2 and J is TRBJ1-5; 10 nucleotides match TRBD1. Trimming removed 11 bases from V and 5 bases from J; junction bases left unmatched: 12. CDR1 and CDR2 (germline): SNHLY, FYNNEI. This CDR3 spans 15 amino acids.

V and J are TRBV27 and TRBJ1-6; no firm D call. Trimming shortened V by 2 bases and J by 10 bases, and 9 bases separated the two germline ends. Germline V gives CDR1 MNHEY, CDR2 SMNVEV (reference sequence). CDR3 length: 13 amino acids. The DNA of the CDR3 is TGTGCCAGCAGTTTACAACAGTGGTCACCCCTCCACTTT. Amino acid sequence: CASSLQQWSPLHF.

The J gene is TRBJ1-4, the V gene TRBV20-1; 11 nucleotides align to TRBD1. The V gene's germline CDR1 is DFQATT and CDR2 SNEGSKA (reference sequence). Losses at the gene ends were 6 bases for V and 3 bases for J; bases not matched to a gene: 9. This CDR3 is built from 16 residues. The CDR3 bases are TGCAGTGCCTCCGGACAGGGGGCATTGTCTAATGAAAAACTGTTTTTT. This sequence encodes CSASGQGALSNEKLFF.

The table lists this clonotype with many counts. V is TRBV10-1 and J is TRBJ2-5; a weak D match, TRBD1 (5 bases). Germline assignment: CDR1 WNHNN and CDR2 SYGVQD (reference sequence). The CDR3 totals 13 residues. V was trimmed by 0 bases and J by 5 bases, leaving 7 bases between them. CDR3 DNA: TGCGCCAGCAGTGAGTCTGGGGCGGAGACCCAGTACTTC. Translation gives CASSESGAETQYF.

This clonotype was detected many times. The CDR3 bases are TGTGCCAGCAGTCCCCACAACTCCTACGAGCAGTACTTC. Its protein is CASSPHNSYEQYF. The J gene is TRBJ2-7, the V gene TRBV6-5, with no clear D. Trimming took off 5 bases at V and 0 bases at J, with 8 bases between the two ends. CDR3 size: 13 residues. Germline V gene sequence: CDR1 MNHEY, CDR2 SVGAGI.

The CDR3 sequence is CASSMQGDGYTF. The CDR3 coding sequence is TGTGCCAGCAGTATGCAGGGTGACGGCTACACCTTC. This chain connects TRBV12-3 or TRBV12-4 to TRBJ1-2; perhaps TRBD1 as D (5 bases). The V gene lost 5 bases and the J gene lost 8 bases, with 12 bases spanning the gap. This CDR3 spans 12 amino acids.

The chain couples TRBV2 to TRBJ2-1, with TRBD2 matching 7 bases. V trimming: 3 bases; J trimming: 0 bases; junction bases outside the gene matches: 8. The CDR3 contains 17 residues. Germline V gives CDR1 SNHLY, CDR2 FYNNEI. In DNA, the CDR3 is TGTGCCAGCAGTGATCGGGCTAGCGGATTCTCCTACAATGAGCAGTTCTTC. This sequence encodes CASSDRASGFSYNEQFF.

This sequence joins TRBV7-9 and TRBJ2-7; a weak D match, TRBD1 (6 bases). The CDR3 length is 14 residues. V lost 1 base to trimming and J lost 7 bases, with 14 bases between them. CDR1 and CDR2 (germline): SEHNR, FQNEAQ (reference sequence). For the CDR3, the DNA is TGTGCCAGCAGCTTAGGCACAGGGTCTTGGGAGCAGTACTTC. Protein: CASSLGTGSWEQYF.

This clonotype was detected ten times or more. The chain employs TRBV29-1 and TRBJ1-1; no firm D call. This CDR3 has 12 residues. Trimming shortened V by 4 bases and J by 2 bases, and 8 bases separated the two germline ends. Germline assignment: CDR1 SQVTM and CDR2 ANQGSEA. CDR3 coding DNA: TGCAGCGTTGTGGTCAGTAACACTGAAGCTTTCTTT. Amino acids: CSVVVSNTEAFF.

The V call is TRBV24-1, the J call TRBJ2-1; 12 bases fit TRBD2. The CDR3 length is 16 residues. The trim removed 5 bases at V and 6 bases at J, leaving 7 bases unmatched. Germline V gives CDR1 KGHDR, CDR2 SFDVKD. CDR3 coding DNA: TGTGCCACCAGTGGGTCGGGGACTAGCGGGCCCAATGAGCAGTTCTTC. Protein product: CATSGSGTSGPNEQFF.

The chain is built from TRBV6-6 and TRBJ2-7; TRBD2 agrees at 7 bases. V was clipped by 6 bases and J by 6 bases; unmatched bases: 20. Germline loops: CDR1 MNHNY, CDR2 SVGAGI (reference sequence). This CDR3 contains 17 residues. This CDR3 is CASSSWVGELAKGEQYF. The CDR3 DNA reads TGTGCCAGCAGCTCCTGGGTCGGGGAACTAGCGAAAGGCGAGCAGTACTTC.

In its sample, this clonotype was seen many times. The chain uses TRBV24-1 and TRBJ2-2; D is possibly TRBD1 (5 bases). Trimming removed 3 bases from V and 1 base from J, with 8 bases in between. This CDR3 is 15 amino acids long. Germline V gene lookup returns CDR1 KGHDR and CDR2 SFDVKD. The CDR3 DNA reads as TGTGCCACCAGTGATCTTGGACAGAACACCGGGGAGCTGTTTTTT. Residues: CATSDLGQNTGELFF.

Ten or more counts support this clonotype. A read error is possible here, since a much larger clone lies one base away. Lacking the conserved final phenylalanine or tryptophan, this CDR3 likely reflects a read error. The chain carries TRBV24-1 and TRBJ2-2; 11 nucleotides align to TRBD2. The CDR3 runs to 18 residues. J was trimmed by 7 bases and V by 0 bases; bases with no gene match: 9. Germline values: CDR1 KGHDR, CDR2 SFDVKD. The CDR3 bases are TGTGCCACCAGTGATTTGACTAGCGGGAGAATGACGAACGGGGAGCTGTTTGTT. As protein: CATSDLTSGRMTNGELFV.

This clonotype was picked up many times. The chain links TRBV29-1 to TRBJ2-7, with a weak D call TRBD1 (6 bases). The CDR3 totals 13 residues. Trimming stripped 2 bases from V and 6 bases from J, with 14 bases between. CDR1 is SQVTM and CDR2 is ANQGSEA in the germline V gene. CDR3: CSVEMRTVGEQYF. The CDR3 DNA reads TGCAGCGTTGAAATGAGGACAGTAGGCGAGCAGTACTTC.

The CDR3 region has the DNA TGCAGTGCTAGATCGAACAGGGAAGTTGCTGGAAACACCATATATTTT. Encoded protein: CSARSNREVAGNTIYF. The chain uses TRBV20-1 and TRBJ1-3; maybe TRBD1 (6 bases). Germline V gene lookup returns CDR1 DFQATT and CDR2 SNEGSKA (reference sequence). The CDR3 has 16 amino acids. Trimming cost V 2 bases and J 2 bases, with 16 bases left between them.

At least ten counts were recorded for this clonotype. The chain has TRBV27 and TRBJ1-4, with D perhaps matching TRBD1 (6 bases). V dropped 5 bases and J dropped 7 bases, with 20 bases sitting between them. Germline values: CDR1 MNHEY, CDR2 SMNVEV (reference sequence). The CDR3 totals 16 residues. The CDR3 coding sequence is TGTGCCAGCAGTCCATTGACAGGAGGTGGTAGTGAAAAACTGTTTTTT. As protein: CASSPLTGGGSEKLFF.

This clonotype was recorded a few times. This chain links TRBV29-1 with TRBJ1-5; TRBD1 might be the D (5 bases). The CDR3 sequence is 12 residues long. Per germline, CDR1 SQVTM and CDR2 ANQGSEA. V dropped 7 bases and J dropped 7 bases, with 14 bases sitting between them. The CDR3, as DNA: TGCAGCGCCCGGGGGGATTTGCAGCCCCAGCATTTT. It codes for CSARGDLQPQHF.

This clonotype came up a few times. V is TRBV6-1 and J is TRBJ1-3; TRBD1 agrees at 7 bases. Germline loops: CDR1 MNHNS, CDR2 SASEGT. The CDR3 sequence is 15 residues long. The junction had 5 bases not matched to a gene; V was cut back by 6 bases and J by 0 bases. The CDR3 here is CASSQTGVSGNTIYF. The CDR3, as DNA: TGTGCCAGCAGCCAAACAGGGGTCTCTGGAAACACCATATATTTT.

This clonotype was counted once. The CDR3 spells CASSDWGNSYEQYF. CDR3 sequence (DNA): TGTGCCAGCAGTGATTGGGGGAACTCCTACGAGCAGTACTTC. The chain links TRBV2 to TRBJ2-7; D is possibly TRBD1 or TRBD2 (5 bases each). Germline V gene sequence: CDR1 SNHLY, CDR2 FYNNEI. V lost 3 bases and J 0 bases, leaving 9 bases between the germline ends. CDR3 length equals 14 residues. Full variable domain (remainder filled in from reference TRBV2 and TRBJ2-7): EPEVTQTPSHQVTQMGQEVILRCVPISNHLYFYWYRQILGQKVEFLVSFYNNEISEKSEIFDDQFSVERPDGSNFTLKIRSTKLEDSAMYFCASSDWGNSYEQYFGPGTRLTVT.

This clonotype appeared many times. The V call is TRBV10-1, the J call TRBJ1-6, with TRBD1 identical over 10 bases. The CDR3 extends over 14 amino acids. The V gene's germline CDR1 is WNHNN and CDR2 SYGVQD (reference sequence). J gave up 7 bases and V 5 bases, and 2 bases lay outside the gene matches. CDR3 residues: CASSPGQGNSPLHF. The DNA of the CDR3 is TGCGCCAGCAGTCCGGGACAGGGGAATTCACCCCTCCACTTT.

This clonotype was recorded at least ten times. The rearrangement joins TRBV20-1 to TRBJ2-7, with a tentative D call TRBD1 (5 bases). Deletions cut 6 bases from V and 2 bases from J, with 11 bases between. This CDR3 region has 12 residues. Germline V gene sequence: CDR1 DFQATT, CDR2 SNEGSKA (reference sequence). The CDR3 DNA follows: TGCAGTGCAAATCAGGGTCCCTACGAGCAGTACTTC. Protein product: CSANQGPYEQYF.

This clonotype was counted at least ten times. The CDR3 protein is CASSDSGTSGRLTSYEQYF. Here the CDR3 DNA reads TGTGCCAGCAGTGACTCGGGGACTAGCGGGCGACTTACCTCCTACGAGCAGTACTTC. This chain uses TRBV2 with TRBJ2-7, with 12 bases that match TRBD2. V shed 3 bases, J shed 0 bases, and the junction held 12 bases outside the gene matches. This CDR3 has 19 amino acids. Germline CDR1 and CDR2: SNHLY and FYNNEI.

This clonotype was picked up a small number of times. A much larger clone differs by one base, so this may be a read error. This chain uses TRBV6-2 or TRBV6-3 with TRBJ1-2; D is perhaps TRBD1 (5 bases). This CDR3 spans 13 amino acids. CDR1 is MNHEY and CDR2 is SVGEGT in the germline V gene. In DNA, the CDR3 is TGTGCCAGCACCCTACAGGCTAGGGATGGCTGCACCTTC. Translating gives CASTLQARDGCTF.

This clonotype was seen ten or more times. The chain couples TRBV25-1 to TRBJ1-3; the D gene is possibly TRBD1 (5 bases). V was shortened by 4 bases and J by 0 bases, with 10 bases between the two germline ends. Germline CDR1 reads MGHDK; CDR2 reads SYGVNS. The CDR3 loop spans 15 amino acids. CDR3 coding DNA: TGTGCCAGCAGTGGGGGGATGCGCTCTGGAAACACCATATATTTT. It yields the protein CASSGGMRSGNTIYF.